The following is a T cell receptor (beta chain) sequence with its context. The source of the sample is a study of blood T cell repertoires in COVID-19. In the study overall: Italy, Spain and the United States were the sources of the convalescent and acute COVID-19 samples.

This CDR3 has 16 residues. CDR1 is SNHLY and CDR2 is FYNNEI in the germline V gene. The ends lost 8 bases at V and 0 bases at J; junction bases unmatched: 6. In the original processing: The authors estimated nucleated cell counts from reference gene primer amplification. Method: immunoSEQ multiplex PCR; TCRdb's copy keeps in-frame clones and lacks some. That table furnishes V, J and clone size, whereas the DNA furnished D and trimming. This repertoire shows under 300,000 clones, nearly 90% found once; its top ten account for 1%. Cohort placement rested on clinical history that participants reported themselves.

V is TRBV2 and J is TRBJ2-6, with 8 positions matching TRBD1. The specimen sequenced was PBMCs or T cells enriched from blood (not recorded which). The sequence derives from a woman aged 25 to 45 who had recovered from COVID-19. This CDR3 is CASDMDRDSGANVLTF. CDR3 coding DNA: TGTGCCAGCGATATGGACAGGGACTCTGGGGCCAACGTCCTGACTTTC.